This T cell receptor (beta chain) comes out of a study of Ad26.COV2.S vaccination and SARS-CoV-2 variants. TCRdb keeps only in-frame clones here, not all; method: immunoSEQ multiplex PCR. The table lists approximately 480,000 clones, 87% of them singletons. The treatment here: around 19 received Ad26.COV2.S at low or high dose, single or two shots; roughly five received placebo; per-sample allocation not given. Following the first vaccine or placebo injection, samples were taken on day 63. This sample comprised peripheral blood, obtained in a trial of Ad26.COV2.S vaccine versus placebo. The source of this sequence is a person between 18 and 59 years old who received the Ad26.COV2.S COVID-19 vaccine or a placebo.

The CDR3 DNA reads as TGCAGTGCTAGTGGCCGACTAGCGGGGGCAGATACGCAGTATTTT. Its protein is CSASGRLAGADTQYF. The chain links TRBV20-1 to TRBJ2-3, with 12 positions matching TRBD2. Per the germline V gene, CDR1 is DFQATT and CDR2 is SNEGSKA (reference sequence). Trimming cost V 3 bases and J 4 bases; bases outside gene matches: 5. This CDR3 has 15 amino acids.